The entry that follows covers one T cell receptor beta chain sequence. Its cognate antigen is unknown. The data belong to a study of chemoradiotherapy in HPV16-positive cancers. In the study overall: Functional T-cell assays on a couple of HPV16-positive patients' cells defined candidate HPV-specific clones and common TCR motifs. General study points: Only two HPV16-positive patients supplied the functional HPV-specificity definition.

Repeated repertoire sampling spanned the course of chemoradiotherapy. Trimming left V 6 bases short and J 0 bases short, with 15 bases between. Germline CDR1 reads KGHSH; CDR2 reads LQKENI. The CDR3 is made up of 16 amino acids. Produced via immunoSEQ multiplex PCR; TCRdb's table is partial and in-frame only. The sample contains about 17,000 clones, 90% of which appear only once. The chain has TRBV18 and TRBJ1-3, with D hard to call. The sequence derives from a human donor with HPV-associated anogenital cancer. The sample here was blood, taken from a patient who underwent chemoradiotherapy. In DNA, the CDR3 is TGTGCCAGCTCTTATACTACAGCTTTCTCTGGAAACACCATATATTTT. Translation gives CASSYTTAFSGNTIYF. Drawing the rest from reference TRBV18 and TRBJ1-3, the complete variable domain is NAGVMQNPRHLVRRRGQEARLRCSPMKGHSHVYWYRQLPEEGLKFMVYLQKENIIDESGMPKERFSAEFPKEGPSILRIQQVVRGDSAAYFCASSYTTAFSGNTIYFGEGSWLTVV.